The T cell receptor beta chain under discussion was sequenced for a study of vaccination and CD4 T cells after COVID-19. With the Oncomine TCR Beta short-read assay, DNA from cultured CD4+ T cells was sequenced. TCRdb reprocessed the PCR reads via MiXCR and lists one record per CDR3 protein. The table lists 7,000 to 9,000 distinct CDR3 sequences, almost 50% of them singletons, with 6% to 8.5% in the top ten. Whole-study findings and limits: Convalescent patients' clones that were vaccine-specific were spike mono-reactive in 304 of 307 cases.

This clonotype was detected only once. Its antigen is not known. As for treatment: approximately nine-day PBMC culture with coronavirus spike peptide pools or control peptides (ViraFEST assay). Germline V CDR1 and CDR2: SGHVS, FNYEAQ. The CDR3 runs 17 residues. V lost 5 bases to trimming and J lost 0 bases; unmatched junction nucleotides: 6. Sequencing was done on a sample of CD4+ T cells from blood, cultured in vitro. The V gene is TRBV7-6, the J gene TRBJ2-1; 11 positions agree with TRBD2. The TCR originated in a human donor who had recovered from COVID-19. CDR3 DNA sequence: TGTGCCAGCAGCCGGGGACTAGCGGTTAGCTCCTACAATGAGCAGTTCTTC. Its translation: CASSRGLAVSSYNEQFF.